These 15 T cell receptor beta chains came from one sample sequenced in a study of blood T cell repertoires in COVID-19. TCRdb's copy holds only in-frame clones and misses some; the assay was immunoSEQ multiplex PCR. The data contain 150,000 or so clones, approximately 90% of them singletons. The sequenced sample consisted of peripheral blood. The receptors derive from a man between 60 and 75 years old with acute or convalescent COVID-19.

The V and J genes are TRBV10-3 and TRBJ2-1; TRBD2 might be the D (6 bases). The CDR3 consists of 16 residues. V shed 4 bases and J shed 0 bases, with 13 bases lying between them. Germline loops: CDR1 ENHRY, CDR2 SYGVKD. This CDR3 is CAISALGLSSYNEQFF. The CDR3 DNA reads TGTGCCATCAGTGCACTGGGACTTAGCTCCTACAATGAGCAGTTCTTC.

This clone was observed once. V gene TRBV5-4 combines with J gene TRBJ2-1; D may be TRBD2 (5 bases). The V and J ends lost 1 base and 4 bases respectively, with 15 bases between them. This CDR3 has 16 residues. Germline values: CDR1 SGHNT, CDR2 YYREEE (reference sequence). The CDR3 loop is CASSLTLLDPYNEQFF. The CDR3 nucleotides are TGTGCCAGCAGCTTGACCTTACTAGACCCATACAATGAGCAGTTCTTC.

This clone was seen a handful of times. This chain uses TRBV11-3 with TRBJ2-7, with TRBD1 matching 12 bases. The CDR3 spans 15 residues. The germline V gene encodes CDR1 SGHNT and CDR2 YENEEA. Trimming at V came to 3 bases and at J to 5 bases, leaving 5 bases not matched to a gene. DNA of the CDR3: TGTGCCAGCAGCTTCGAGGGACAGGGGGCCCACGAGCAGTACTTC. Translation gives CASSFEGQGAHEQYF.

V gene TRBV5-1 combines with J gene TRBJ2-5, with 7 bases identical to TRBD2. Germline V gene lookup returns CDR1 SGHRS and CDR2 YFSETQ. J was trimmed by 6 bases and V by 0 bases; bases with no gene match: 5. There are 14 residues in the CDR3. The CDR3 reads CASSLGGSRKTQYF. The CDR3, as DNA: TGCGCCAGCAGCTTGGGCGGGAGCCGAAAGACCCAGTACTTC.

This clone was detected once. The rearrangement uses TRBV6-5 and TRBJ2-5, with TRBD2 matching 7 bases. Germline V lookup: CDR1 MNHEY, CDR2 SVGAGI. CDR3 length equals 16 residues. Trimming cost V 0 bases and J 4 bases; bases outside gene matches: 8. As DNA, the CDR3 is TGTGCCAGCAGTTACTCGAGCACGGGGGGACCAGAGACCCAGTACTTC. Amino acid sequence: CASSYSSTGGPETQYF.

The chain combines TRBV3-1 (or the pseudogene TRBV3-2) with TRBJ1-2; 7 bases map to TRBD1. The CDR3 totals 15 residues. Germline trimming cut 4 bases from V and 4 bases from J; bases unmatched to any gene: 9. Germline CDR1 and CDR2: LGHDT and YNNKEL (reference sequence). The chain's CDR3 is CASSRKTGSTYGYTF. The CDR3 nucleotides read TGTGCCAGCAGCCGCAAGACAGGGTCAACCTATGGCTACACCTTC.

The chain has TRBV27 and TRBJ1-5; maybe TRBD1 (5 bases). Germline V gene data show CDR1 as MNHEY and CDR2 as SMNVEV (reference sequence). This CDR3 contains 13 residues. Trimming left V 5 bases short and J 7 bases short, with 12 bases between. CDR3 bases: TGTGCCAGCAGTCCCCTAGGGGTGCAGCCCCAGCATTTT. Amino acid sequence: CASSPLGVQPQHF.

The chain is built from TRBV5-6 and TRBJ2-7, with D possibly being TRBD1 (6 bases). CDR1 is SGHDT and CDR2 is YYEEEE in the germline V gene. Between the trimmed V and J ends, which lost 4 bases and 7 bases, there was a span of 12 bases. This CDR3 is 12 amino acids long. The CDR3: CASSLTGREQYV. In DNA form, the CDR3 reads TGTGCCAGCAGCCTCACAGGGAGAGAGCAGTACGTC.

The chain recombines TRBV11-2 with TRBJ1-4; the D is unclear. Trimming pared 3 bases from V and 2 bases from J, leaving 19 bases between. In germline, CDR1 is SGHAT, CDR2 FQNNGV. CDR3 size: 18 residues. The CDR3 sequence: CASSFRELAGSTNEKLFF. For the CDR3, the DNA is TGTGCCAGCAGCTTTAGGGAGCTTGCGGGGTCGACTAATGAAAAACTGTTTTTT.

This rearrangement joins TRBV28 to TRBJ2-1; TRBD2 matches at 7 bases. The germline V gene has CDR1 MDHEN and CDR2 SYDVKM. This CDR3 has 15 residues. Unmatched junction bases numbered 11, after V lost 8 bases and J lost 4 bases. This CDR3 reads CASSLSGNGYNEQFF. CDR3 DNA: TGTGCCAGCTCACTGAGCGGGAATGGTTACAATGAGCAGTTCTTC.

The chain links TRBV7-9 to TRBJ2-7, with 7 bases identical to TRBD2. CDR1 and CDR2 from the germline V gene are SEHNR and FQNEAQ (reference sequence). The CDR3 sequence is 12 residues long. The trim removed 8 bases at V and 3 bases at J, leaving 4 bases unmatched. The CDR3 is CASGGSIYEQYF. CDR3 coding DNA: TGTGCCAGCGGCGGGAGCATCTACGAGCAGTACTTC.

The CDR3 DNA follows: TGTGCCAGCAGGAGGGAGACTAACTATGGCTACACCTTC. It codes for CASRRETNYGYTF. The gene calls are TRBV5-4 and TRBJ1-2, with no clear D. CDR1 is SGHNT, CDR2 YYREEE, per germline (reference sequence). V was cut by 5 bases and J by 0 bases, with 8 bases left in between. This CDR3 contains 13 residues.

CDR3 coding DNA: TGTGCCAGCAGCGTAGACACCTTCGCTTACAATGAGCAGTTCTTC. Amino acids: CASSVDTFAYNEQFF. This sequence joins TRBV9 and TRBJ2-1; D not resolved. This CDR3 spans 15 amino acids. Germline-derived CDR1 and CDR2 are SGDLS and YYNGEE. The ends were cut back, 0 bases at V and 4 bases at J, with 11 bases in the middle.

The chain joins TRBV11-2 to TRBJ2-5, with unresolved D. Germline CDR1 reads SGHAT; CDR2 reads FQNNGV. Trimming took 4 bases from V and 4 from J, leaving 19 bases between them. The CDR3 is made up of 16 amino acids. CDR3 DNA sequence: TGTGCCAGCAGCTCCCCTGAGGTCCCGAGACGAGAGACCCAGTACTTC. It encodes CASSSPEVPRRETQYF.

This chain uses TRBV6-2 or TRBV6-3 with TRBJ1-6; D perhaps matches TRBD1 (6 bases). V lost 5 bases, J lost 2 bases, and 13 bases lay in between. This CDR3 has 16 residues. Germline assignment: CDR1 MNHEY and CDR2 SVGEGT. In DNA, the CDR3 is TGTGCCAGCAGTCATACAGGGAGAGCCTATAATTCACCCCTCCACTTT. This codes for CASSHTGRAYNSPLHF.